The source of this T cell receptor beta chain is a study of blood T cell repertoires in COVID-19. Study-level background: From the United States, Italy and Spain came samples of acute and convalescent COVID-19. The analysed material was cDNA or gDNA that came from T cells, B-cell-depleted T cells, or PBMCs.

Sequenced by immunoSEQ multiplex PCR; TCRdb stores in-frame clones only, minus some. The table lists 150,000 to 200,000 clones, about 85% of them singletons. The Seattle site enrolled patients during active infection and followed them longitudinally. Trimming at V came to 5 bases and at J to 4 bases, leaving 7 bases not matched to a gene. CDR3 size: 15 residues. The germline CDR1 and CDR2 sequences are MNHEY and SMNVEV (reference sequence). The specimen sequenced was peripheral blood. The V gene is TRBV27, the J gene TRBJ2-3, with TRBD1 identical over 9 bases. The origin of this receptor is a woman over 75 with COVID-19, enrolled during active disease. For the CDR3, the DNA is TGTGCCAGCAGTCCGGGGACAGGGTGGGCAGATACGCAGTATTTT. It codes for CASSPGTGWADTQYF.